The clone carrying this T cell receptor (beta chain) was seen ten or more times. This sample was taken from a study of Graves' ophthalmopathy and Graves' hyperthyroidism. V lost 10 bases to trimming and J lost 3 bases; unmatched junction nucleotides: 16. CDR1 is LNHDA, CDR2 SQIVND, per germline (reference sequence). There are 16 residues in the CDR3. Scientists amplified the TCR beta CDR3 regions from RNA transcripts. HTBI-primed first-round RT-PCR preceded second-round multiplex PCR. From the multiplex PCR reads, TCRdb called clonotypes with MiXCR, one entry per CDR3 protein. The data hold over 150,000 distinct CDR3 sequences, with under 40% observed a single time.

The gene calls are TRBV19 and TRBJ1-2; 8 bases match TRBD1. The sample was peripheral blood. This sequence was found in a middle-aged woman with Graves' ophthalmopathy. The CDR3 region is CATSDRVYEFDYGYTF. For the CDR3, the DNA is TGTGCCACTTCGGACAGGGTGTATGAGTTCGACTATGGCTACACCTTC.